These 29 T cell receptor beta chains share one sample of origin, sequenced in a study of shared clonotypes between healthy human individuals. Generated by immunoSEQ multiplex PCR, the TCRdb table keeps only in-frame clones and is missing some. This sample has around 1.5 million clones, with around 98% found just once. The sequenced sample consisted of naive CD4+ T cells sorted from blood. Specified subset: CD45RA+ positively selected. These receptors were obtained from a man aged 25-45 years in good health.

Regarding this clone: Other DNA sequences in the same sample also yield this CDR3. The V gene is TRBV28, the J gene TRBJ2-1; unclear D gene. This CDR3 spans 12 amino acids. Trimming shortened V by 5 bases and J by 4 bases, and 6 bases separated the two germline ends. Germline CDR1 reads MDHEN; CDR2 reads SYDVKM. DNA of the CDR3: TGTGCCAGCAGTCCCTATTACAATGAGCAGTTCTTC. Encoded protein: CASSPYYNEQFF.

The gene calls are TRBV2 and TRBJ2-7; maybe TRBD2 (6 bases). The germline gives CDR1 SNHLY, CDR2 FYNNEI. The germline V and J ends were trimmed by 6 bases and 6 bases, with 12 bases remaining between them. This CDR3 is 12 amino acids long. The CDR3 loop is CASRPGGGEQYF. As DNA, the CDR3 is TGTGCCAGCAGGCCCGGGGGTGGCGAGCAGTACTTC. Full variable domain (missing parts from reference TRBV2 and TRBJ2-7): EPEVTQTPSHQVTQMGQEVILRCVPISNHLYFYWYRQILGQKVEFLVSFYNNEISEKSEIFDDQFSVERPDGSNFTLKIRSTKLEDSAMYFCASRPGGGEQYFGPGTRLTVT.

A remark on this clone: Other DNA variants within this sample encode the same CDR3. The rearrangement links TRBV7-3 to TRBJ2-2; possibly TRBD1 for D (6 bases). The germline V and J ends were trimmed by 5 bases and 5 bases, with 9 bases remaining between them. The CDR3 has 13 amino acids. In germline, CDR1 is SGHTA, CDR2 FQGTGA. CDR3 nucleotides: TGTGCCAGCAGCCTTACAGGGACCGGGGAGCTGTTTTTT. Protein: CASSLTGTGELFF. Complete variable domain (other parts from reference TRBV7-3 and TRBJ2-2): GAGVSQTPSNKVTEKGKYVELRCDPISGHTALYWYRQSLGQGPEFLIYFQGTGAADDSGLPNDRFFAVRPEGSVSTLKIQRTERGDSAVYLCASSLTGTGELFFGEGSRLTVL.

This rearrangement joins TRBV7-9 to TRBJ2-3, with D perhaps matching TRBD1 (5 bases). V was trimmed by 1 base and J by 2 bases, leaving 10 bases between them. The CDR3 covers 15 residues. Germline values: CDR1 SEHNR, CDR2 FQNEAQ (reference sequence). CDR3 sequence reads: CASSLDRQFTDTQYF. CDR3 bases: TGTGCCAGCAGCTTAGATCGACAGTTCACAGATACGCAGTATTTT.

The gene calls are TRBV7-8 and TRBJ1-2, with 8 bases that match TRBD1. J gave up 4 bases and V 5 bases, and 3 bases lay outside the gene matches. The CDR3 spans 13 residues. Germline lookup yields CDR1 SGHVS and CDR2 FQNEAQ. The CDR3 is CASSPGGSYGYTF. Written as DNA, the CDR3 is TGTGCCAGCAGCCCAGGGGGCAGCTATGGCTACACCTTC. Full variable domain (remainder filled in from reference TRBV7-8 and TRBJ1-2): GAGVSQSPRYKVAKRGQDVALRCDPISGHVSLFWYQQALGQGPEFLTYFQNEAQLDKSGLPSDRFFAERPEGSVSTLKIQRTQQEDSAVYLCASSPGGSYGYTFGSGTRLTVV.

J is TRBJ1-1 and V is TRBV11-2; maybe TRBD1 (6 bases). Trimming stripped 4 bases from V and 5 bases from J, with 17 bases between. The CDR3 runs 15 residues. Per germline, CDR1 SGHAT and CDR2 FQNNGV. CDR3 protein: CASSSPRGGKTEAFF. The CDR3 nucleotides are TGTGCCAGCAGCTCGCCCAGGGGAGGGAAAACTGAAGCTTTCTTT.

The chain combines TRBV5-4 with TRBJ2-7; D remains ambiguous. CDR3 length: 15 amino acids. Germline assignment: CDR1 SGHNT and CDR2 YYREEE (reference sequence). Trimming cost V 4 bases and J 0 bases, with 14 bases left between them. As DNA, the CDR3 is TGTGCCAGCAGCCCCCGCGGAACGAGCTCCTACGAGCAGTACTTC. Translated, it gives CASSPRGTSSYEQYF.

This clone has only one observation. The V and J genes are TRBV9 and TRBJ2-1; unclear D gene. This CDR3 has 14 amino acids. Germline V lookup: CDR1 SGDLS, CDR2 YYNGEE. The germline V and J ends were trimmed by 4 bases and 6 bases, with 14 bases remaining between them. The CDR3 loop reads CASSLDPLVNEQFF. The CDR3 nucleotides read TGTGCCAGCAGCTTGGACCCACTCGTCAATGAGCAGTTCTTC.

The rearrangement joins TRBV5-1 to TRBJ2-5; D is undetermined. This CDR3 comprises 13 residues. Trimming removed 3 bases from V and 1 base from J, with 7 bases in between. Germline values: CDR1 SGHRS, CDR2 YFSETQ. CDR3 sequence (DNA): TGCGCCAGCAGCTATGACCGCCAAGAGACCCAGTACTTC. Translating gives CASSYDRQETQYF.

The chain uses TRBV18 and TRBJ1-2; a possible D gene is TRBD1 (5 bases). V shed 5 bases and J shed 2 bases, with 15 bases lying between them. The germline CDR1 and CDR2 sequences are KGHSH and LQKENI. The CDR3 length is 15 residues. CDR3 DNA sequence: TGTGCCAGCTCATATGCCGGGACGGCGAACTATGGCTACACCTTC. Amino acids: CASSYAGTANYGYTF. Complete variable domain (other parts from reference TRBV18 and TRBJ1-2): NAGVMQNPRHLVRRRGQEARLRCSPMKGHSHVYWYRQLPEEGLKFMVYLQKENIIDESGMPKERFSAEFPKEGPSILRIQQVVRGDSAAYFCASSYAGTANYGYTFGSGTRLTVV.

The V gene is TRBV11-3, the J gene TRBJ2-2, with 9 bases lining up with TRBD2. V gave up 1 base and J gave up 6 bases; unmatched junction bases: 6. This CDR3 has 16 residues. Germline-derived CDR1 and CDR2 are SGHNT and YENEEA. The CDR3 DNA reads as TGTGCCAGCAGCTTAGTCCTAGCGGGATGGTCCGGGGAGCTGTTTTTT. Translation gives CASSLVLAGWSGELFF.

This chain links TRBV27 with TRBJ1-2, with 7 bases aligning to TRBD1. CDR3 size: 15 residues. CDR1 is MNHEY and CDR2 is SMNVEV in the germline V gene (reference sequence). V was clipped by 5 bases and J by 8 bases; unmatched bases: 14. CDR3 bases: TGTGCCAGCAGTATCACGGGTGACAGGGCAGGCGGCTACACCTTC. Translation gives CASSITGDRAGGYTF.

The chain recombines TRBV11-1 with TRBJ2-5; the D call may be TRBD1 or TRBD2 (6 bases each). Matching the DNA end better, TRBJ2-7 makes the J call doubtful. This CDR3 is built from 13 residues. CDR1 is SGHAT and CDR2 is FQDESV in the germline V gene (reference sequence). CDR3: CASSLRTAGEQYF. The CDR3, as DNA: TGTGCCAGCAGCCTCCGGACAGCGGGCGAGCAGTACTTC.

The chain employs TRBV28 and TRBJ1-3; no clear D gene. The V end lost 4 bases, the J end lost 0 bases, and 10 bases lay between the germline ends. The CDR3 has 15 residues. The germline CDR1 and CDR2 sequences are MDHEN and SYDVKM. The CDR3, as DNA: TGTGCCAGCAGTTCAATAGACATCTCTGGAAACACCATATATTTT. Its translation is CASSSIDISGNTIYF.

The rearrangement joins TRBV5-1 to TRBJ2-4; 9 bases fit TRBD1. Germline V gene sequence: CDR1 SGHRS, CDR2 YFSETQ. CDR3 length equals 14 residues. J was trimmed by 5 bases and V by 7 bases; bases with no gene match: 7. The CDR3 is CASGGTGNENIQYF. CDR3 coding DNA: TGCGCCAGCGGCGGGACAGGGAATGAAAACATTCAGTACTTC.

The chain has TRBV6-1 and TRBJ2-7, with D perhaps TRBD2 (6 bases). V lost 6 bases and J lost 2, with 11 bases in between. From germline, CDR1 is MNHNS and CDR2 SASEGT. The CDR3 is 13 residues long. The CDR3 DNA sequence: TGTGCCAGCAGGGGCGGAGGGGCCTACGAGCAGTACTTC. Translation: CASRGGGAYEQYF.

The chain couples TRBV11-2 to TRBJ1-2; 11 positions match TRBD1. Losses at the gene ends were 4 bases for V and 6 bases for J; bases not matched to a gene: 4. There are 14 residues in the CDR3. CDR1 and CDR2 from the germline V gene are SGHAT and FQNNGV. The CDR3 spells CASSWGQGGDGYTF. For the CDR3, the DNA is TGTGCCAGCAGCTGGGGACAGGGGGGAGATGGCTACACCTTC.

The CDR3 sequence is CASSPQGFYEQYF. The DNA of the CDR3 is TGTGCCAGCAGCCCTCAGGGTTTCTACGAGCAGTACTTC. The genes are TRBV5-4 and TRBJ2-7; a possible D gene is TRBD1 (5 bases). This CDR3 comprises 13 residues. Per the germline V gene, CDR1 is SGHNT and CDR2 is YYREEE (reference sequence). V was shortened by 4 bases and J by 3 bases, with 11 bases between the two germline ends. Using reference TRBV5-4 and TRBJ2-7 for the parts outside the CDR3, the full variable domain is ETGVTQSPTHLIKTRGQQVTLRCSSQSGHNTVSWYQQALGQGPQFIFQYYREEENGRGNFPPRFSGLQFPNYSSELNVNALELDDSALYLCASSPQGFYEQYFGPGTRLTVT.

The chain joins TRBV7-9 to TRBJ2-2; the match to TRBD2 covers 9 bases. Unmatched junction bases numbered 14, after V lost 5 bases and J lost 7 bases. This CDR3 is 17 amino acids long. Germline V gives CDR1 SEHNR, CDR2 FQNEAQ (reference sequence). The CDR3 coding sequence is TGTGCCAGCAGCCCGCGTAGTAGCGGGAGTATTGGCGGGGAGCTGTTTTTT. Its translation is CASSPRSSGSIGGELFF. Variable domain in full (rest from reference TRBV7-9 and TRBJ2-2): DTGVSQNPRHKITKRGQNVTFRCDPISEHNRLYWYRQTLGQGPEFLTYFQNEAQLEKSRLLSDRFSAERPKGSFSTLEIQRTEQGDSAMYLCASSPRSSGSIGGELFFGEGSRLTVL.

The chain carries TRBV7-6 and TRBJ2-7; D possibly corresponds to TRBD1 (6 bases). Germline loops: CDR1 SGHVS, CDR2 FNYEAQ. The ends were cut back, 5 bases at V and 3 bases at J, with 20 bases in the middle. The CDR3 is 16 residues long. CDR3 amino acids: CASSPTGRTAYYEQYF. The CDR3 nucleotides read TGTGCCAGCAGCCCTACCGGACGGACAGCATACTACGAGCAGTACTTC.

The CDR3 region has the DNA TGTGCCAGCAGCGGAGCGGGCAGGGGGTTAACAGATACGCAGTATTTT. Translation gives CASSGAGRGLTDTQYF. The J gene is TRBJ2-3, the V gene TRBV9, with a tentative D call TRBD1 (7 bases). The CDR3 extends over 16 amino acids. Germline V gene lookup returns CDR1 SGDLS and CDR2 YYNGEE. The V and J ends lost 3 bases and 3 bases respectively, with 17 bases between them.

The CDR3 DNA sequence: TGTGCCAGCAGTTCGGGACTAGCGGGAGCCCTTAGCTCCTACGAGCAGTACTTC. Its translation is CASSSGLAGALSSYEQYF. The chain joins TRBV27 to TRBJ2-7; 14 nucleotides align to TRBD2. J lost 0 bases, V lost 4 bases, and 8 bases had no gene match. Germline values: CDR1 MNHEY, CDR2 SMNVEV (reference sequence). This CDR3 is 18 amino acids long.

This chain joins TRBV5-1 and TRBJ2-5; the D gene could be TRBD1 or TRBD2 (5 bases each). Germline values: CDR1 SGHRS, CDR2 YFSETQ. V gave up 5 bases and J gave up 4 bases, with 15 bases separating them. The CDR3 consists of 14 residues. This chain's CDR3 is CASSRDQPGETQYF. CDR3 coding DNA: TGCGCCAGCAGTCGGGACCAGCCCGGAGAGACCCAGTACTTC.

V and J are TRBV28 and TRBJ2-6; the D gene is possibly TRBD1 (5 bases). V was pared by 4 bases and J by 6 bases, with 13 bases between. Germline lookup yields CDR1 MDHEN and CDR2 SYDVKM. The CDR3 totals 15 residues. CDR3 in amino acids: CASSSNQGLANVLTF. In DNA, the CDR3 is TGTGCCAGCAGTTCAAATCAGGGCCTGGCCAACGTCCTGACTTTC.

The rearrangement links TRBV11-2 to TRBJ2-1; D unclear. V was pared by 5 bases and J by 12 bases, with 17 bases between. CDR1 is SGHAT, CDR2 FQNNGV, per germline. The CDR3 has 13 amino acids. CDR3 residues: CASSTLSAYGQFF. The CDR3 DNA reads as TGTGCCAGCAGCACCTTGAGTGCGTATGGGCAGTTCTTC.

This clone is a singleton in its sample. This sequence joins TRBV19 and TRBJ2-7; D not certain. This CDR3 has 13 residues. CDR1 and CDR2 from the germline V gene are LNHDA and SQIVND (reference sequence). V gave up 3 bases and J gave up 3 bases, with 9 bases separating them. The CDR3 spells CASSIGDVYEQYF. CDR3 DNA: TGTGCCAGTAGTATCGGAGACGTCTACGAGCAGTACTTC.

For this clone: This sample includes further DNA sequences coding for the same CDR3. The chain recombines TRBV7-9 with TRBJ1-1; no definite D call. Trimming took 2 bases from V and 5 from J, leaving 9 bases between them. This CDR3 contains 13 residues. In germline, CDR1 is SEHNR, CDR2 FQNEAQ (reference sequence). The CDR3 nucleotides are TGTGCCAGCAGCTTAAAGGGCGGGACTGAAGCTTTCTTT. Its translation is CASSLKGGTEAFF.

The chain carries TRBV9 and TRBJ2-1; D is possibly TRBD2 (5 bases). This CDR3 is 15 amino acids long. The V end was cut by 0 bases, the J end by 9 bases, with 16 bases between. CDR1 is SGDLS and CDR2 is YYNGEE in the germline V gene. The CDR3 loop is CASSVDLLGIGEQFF. The CDR3 DNA sequence: TGTGCCAGCAGCGTAGACCTACTAGGGATCGGTGAGCAGTTCTTC.

About this clone itself: The identical CDR3 is also encoded by other nucleotide sequences in the sample. The chain joins TRBV9 to TRBJ2-2; D gene unclear. This CDR3 comprises 14 residues. Per the germline V gene, CDR1 is SGDLS and CDR2 is YYNGEE. Between the trimmed V and J ends, which lost 3 bases and 0 bases, there was a span of 6 bases. CDR3 bases: TGTGCCAGCAGCGGAAGGACGAACACCGGGGAGCTGTTTTTT. This sequence encodes CASSGRTNTGELFF.